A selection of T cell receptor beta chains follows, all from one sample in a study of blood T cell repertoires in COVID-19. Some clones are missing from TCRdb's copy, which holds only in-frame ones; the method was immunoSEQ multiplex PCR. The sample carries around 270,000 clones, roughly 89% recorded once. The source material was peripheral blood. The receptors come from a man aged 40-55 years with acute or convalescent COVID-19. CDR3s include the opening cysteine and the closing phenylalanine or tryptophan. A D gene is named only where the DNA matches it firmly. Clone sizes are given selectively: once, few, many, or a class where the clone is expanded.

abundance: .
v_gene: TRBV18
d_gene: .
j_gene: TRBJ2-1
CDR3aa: CASSPYQGGSLYNEQFF
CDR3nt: TGTGCCAGCTCACCGTACCAGGGAGGATCTTTATACAATGAGCAGTTCTTC

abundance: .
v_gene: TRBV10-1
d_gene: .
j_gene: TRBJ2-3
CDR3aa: CASSENPVEDTQYF
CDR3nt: TGCGCCAGCAGTGAGAACCCAGTCGAAGATACGCAGTATTTT

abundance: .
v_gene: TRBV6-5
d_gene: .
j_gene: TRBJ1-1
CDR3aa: CATRGGYFTEAFF
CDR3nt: TGTGCCACCCGAGGAGGTTACTTCACTGAAGCTTTCTTT

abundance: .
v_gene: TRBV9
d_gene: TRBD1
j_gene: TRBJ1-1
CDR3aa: CASSYGQGEDTEAFF
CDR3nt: TGTGCCAGCAGCTACGGACAGGGGGAGGACACTGAAGCTTTCTTT

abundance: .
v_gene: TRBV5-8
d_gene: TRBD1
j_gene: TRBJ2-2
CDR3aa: CASSLGNRGNTGELFF
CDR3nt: TGTGCCAGCAGCTTGGGTAACAGGGGAAACACCGGGGAGCTGTTTTTT

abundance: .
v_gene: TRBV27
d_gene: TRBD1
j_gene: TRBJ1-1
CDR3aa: CASSPLGQGGTEAFF
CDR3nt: TGTGCCAGCAGTCCCCTGGGACAGGGTGGCACTGAAGCTTTCTTT

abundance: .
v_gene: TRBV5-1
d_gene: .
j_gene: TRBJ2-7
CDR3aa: CASSYGRGSYEQYF
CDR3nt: TGCGCCAGCAGCTATGGCAGGGGAAGCTACGAGCAGTACTTC

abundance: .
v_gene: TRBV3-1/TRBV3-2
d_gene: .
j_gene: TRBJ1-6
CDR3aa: CASSQRRGNSPLHF
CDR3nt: TGTGCCAGCAGCCAACGAAGGGGTAATTCACCCCTCCACTTT

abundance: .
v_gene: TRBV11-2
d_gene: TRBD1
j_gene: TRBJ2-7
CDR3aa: CASSLDSGTDSYEQYF
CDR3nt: TGTGCCAGCAGCTTAGACTCCGGGACAGATTCCTACGAGCAGTACTTC

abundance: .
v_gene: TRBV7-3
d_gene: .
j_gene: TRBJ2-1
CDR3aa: CASSPDSASYNEQFF
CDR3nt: TGTGCCAGCAGCCCGGACAGCGCGTCCTACAATGAGCAGTTCTTC

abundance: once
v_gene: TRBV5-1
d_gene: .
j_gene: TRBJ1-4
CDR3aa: CASSLEIGTNEKLFF
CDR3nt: TGCGCCAGCAGCTTGGAAATCGGGACTAATGAAAAACTGTTTTTT

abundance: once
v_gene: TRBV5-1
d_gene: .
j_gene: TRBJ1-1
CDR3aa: CASSEQAPNTEAFF
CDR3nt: TGCGCCAGCAGCGAACAGGCCCCGAACACTGAAGCTTTCTTT

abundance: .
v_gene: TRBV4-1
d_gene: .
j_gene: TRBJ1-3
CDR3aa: CASSLQGGDFSGNTIYF
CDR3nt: TGCGCCAGCAGCCTCCAAGGGGGGGACTTCTCTGGAAACACCATATATTTT

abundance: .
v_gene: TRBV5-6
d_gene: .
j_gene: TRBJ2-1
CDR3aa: CASSLTGMGQFF
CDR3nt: TGTGCCAGCAGCTTGACGGGTATGGGGCAGTTCTTC

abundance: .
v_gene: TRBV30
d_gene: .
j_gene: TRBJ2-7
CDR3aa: CAWNQGRANEQYF
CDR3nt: TGTGCCTGGAATCAGGGGCGAGCGAACGAGCAGTACTTC

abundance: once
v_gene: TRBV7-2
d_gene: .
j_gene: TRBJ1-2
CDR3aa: CASSFGGTSGYTF
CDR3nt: TGTGCCAGCAGCTTCGGAGGGACTTCTGGCTACACCTTC

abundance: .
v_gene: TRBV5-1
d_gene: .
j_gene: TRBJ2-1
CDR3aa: CASSTTSSSYNEQFF
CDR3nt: TGCGCCAGCAGCACGACATCGAGCTCCTACAATGAGCAGTTCTTC

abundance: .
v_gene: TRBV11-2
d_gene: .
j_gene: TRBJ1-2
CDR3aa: CASSSIHRADYGYTF
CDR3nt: TGTGCCAGCAGCTCCATACACAGGGCGGACTATGGCTACACCTTC

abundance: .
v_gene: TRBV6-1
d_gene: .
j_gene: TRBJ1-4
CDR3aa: CASSEPRDTGEKLFF
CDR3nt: TGTGCCAGCAGTGAACCCCGCGACACTGGTGAAAAACTGTTTTTT

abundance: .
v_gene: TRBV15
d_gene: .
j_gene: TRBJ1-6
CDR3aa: CATSRDQGLGNSPLHF
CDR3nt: TGTGCCACCAGCAGAGATCAGGGACTTGGGAATTCACCCCTCCACTTT

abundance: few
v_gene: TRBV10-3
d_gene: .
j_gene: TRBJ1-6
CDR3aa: CAISESLLRGSNSPLHF
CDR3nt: TGTGCCATCAGTGAGTCATTGCTCCGGGGATCGAATTCACCCCTCCACTTT

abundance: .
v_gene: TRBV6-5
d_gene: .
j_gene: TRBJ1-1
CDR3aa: CASIPGWSTEAFF
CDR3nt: TGTGCCAGCATACCCGGATGGAGCACTGAAGCTTTCTTT

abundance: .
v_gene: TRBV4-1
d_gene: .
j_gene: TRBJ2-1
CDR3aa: CASSQDWGGLKDEQFF
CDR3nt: TGCGCCAGCAGCCAAGATTGGGGGGGGCTTAAAGATGAGCAGTTCTTC

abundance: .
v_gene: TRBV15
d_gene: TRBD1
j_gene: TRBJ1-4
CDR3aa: CATSRAGTGNEKLFF
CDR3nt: TGTGCCACCAGCAGGGCCGGGACAGGGAATGAAAAACTGTTTTTT

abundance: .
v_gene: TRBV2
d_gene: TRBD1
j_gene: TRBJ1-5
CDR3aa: CASSADRGTNQPQHF
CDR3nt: TGTGCCAGCAGTGCTGACAGGGGGACTAATCAGCCCCAGCATTTT

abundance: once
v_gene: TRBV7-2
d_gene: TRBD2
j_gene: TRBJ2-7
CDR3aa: CASRIGGSSYEQYF
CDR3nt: TGTGCCAGCAGAATAGGCGGGAGCTCCTACGAGCAGTACTTC

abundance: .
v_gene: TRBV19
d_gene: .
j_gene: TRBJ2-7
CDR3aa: CASSSGDSRSYEQYF
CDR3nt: TGTGCCAGTAGTTCAGGAGACAGCAGATCCTACGAGCAGTACTTC

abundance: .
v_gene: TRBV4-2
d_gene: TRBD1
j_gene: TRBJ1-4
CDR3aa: CASSQKPGQANEKLFF
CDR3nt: TGTGCCAGCAGCCAAAAACCGGGACAGGCCAATGAAAAACTGTTTTTT

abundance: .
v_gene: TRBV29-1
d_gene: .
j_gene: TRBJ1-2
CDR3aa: CSVTDRPLNYGYTF
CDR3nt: TGCAGCGTTACTGACAGACCTTTAAACTATGGCTACACCTTC

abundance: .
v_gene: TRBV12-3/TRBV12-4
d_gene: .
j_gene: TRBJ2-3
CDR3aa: CASNQGGADTQYF
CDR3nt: TGTGCCAGCAACCAAGGGGGGGCAGATACGCAGTATTTT

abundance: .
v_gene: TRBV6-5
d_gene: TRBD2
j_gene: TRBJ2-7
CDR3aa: CASRGLAGGRGEQYF
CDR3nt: TGTGCCAGCAGGGGACTAGCGGGGGGCCGTGGGGAGCAGTACTTC